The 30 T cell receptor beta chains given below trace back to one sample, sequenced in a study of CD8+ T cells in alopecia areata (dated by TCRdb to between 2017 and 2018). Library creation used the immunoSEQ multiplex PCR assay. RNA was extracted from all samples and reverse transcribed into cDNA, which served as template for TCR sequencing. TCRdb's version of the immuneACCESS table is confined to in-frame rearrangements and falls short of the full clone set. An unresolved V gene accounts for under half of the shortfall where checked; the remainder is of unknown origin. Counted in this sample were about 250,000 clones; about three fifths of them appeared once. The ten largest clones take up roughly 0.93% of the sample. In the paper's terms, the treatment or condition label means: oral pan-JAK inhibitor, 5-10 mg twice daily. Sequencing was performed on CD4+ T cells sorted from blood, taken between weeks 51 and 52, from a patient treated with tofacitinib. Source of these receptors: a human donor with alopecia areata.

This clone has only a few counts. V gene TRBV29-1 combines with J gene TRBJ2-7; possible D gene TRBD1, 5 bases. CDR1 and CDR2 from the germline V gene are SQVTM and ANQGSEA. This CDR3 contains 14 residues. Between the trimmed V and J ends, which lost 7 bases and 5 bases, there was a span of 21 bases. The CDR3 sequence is CSAYGQAGSNEQYF. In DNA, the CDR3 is TGCAGCGCCTACGGACAAGCCGGGTCTAACGAGCAGTACTTC.

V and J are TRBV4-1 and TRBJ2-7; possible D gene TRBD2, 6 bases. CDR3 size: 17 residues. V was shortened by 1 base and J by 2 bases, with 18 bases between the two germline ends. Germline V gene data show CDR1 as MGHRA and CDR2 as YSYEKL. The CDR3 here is CASSQVPILATTYEQYF. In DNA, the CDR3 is TGCGCCAGCAGCCAAGTGCCTATTCTAGCGACAACCTACGAGCAGTACTTC.

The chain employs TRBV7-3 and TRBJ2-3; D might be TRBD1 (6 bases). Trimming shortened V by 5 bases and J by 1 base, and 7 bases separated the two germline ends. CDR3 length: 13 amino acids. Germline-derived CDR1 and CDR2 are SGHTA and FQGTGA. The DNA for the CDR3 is TGTGCCAGCAGCGCAGGGGGCACAGATACGCAGTATTTT. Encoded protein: CASSAGGTDTQYF.

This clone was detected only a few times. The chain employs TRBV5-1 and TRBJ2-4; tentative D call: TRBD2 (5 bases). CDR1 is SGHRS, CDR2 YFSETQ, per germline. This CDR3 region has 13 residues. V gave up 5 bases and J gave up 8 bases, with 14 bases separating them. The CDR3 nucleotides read TGCGCCAGCAGGGTTCGGGGATCGGACATTCAGTACTTC. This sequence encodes CASRVRGSDIQYF.

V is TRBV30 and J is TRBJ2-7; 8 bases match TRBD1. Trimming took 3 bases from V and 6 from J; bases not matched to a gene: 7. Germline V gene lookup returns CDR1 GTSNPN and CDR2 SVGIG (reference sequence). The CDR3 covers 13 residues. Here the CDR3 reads CAWRRQGKGEQYF. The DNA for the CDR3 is TGTGCCTGGAGGAGACAGGGGAAAGGCGAGCAGTACTTC.

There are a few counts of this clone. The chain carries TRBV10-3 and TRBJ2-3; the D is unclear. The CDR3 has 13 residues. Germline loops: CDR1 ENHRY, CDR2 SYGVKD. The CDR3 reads CAAGPASTDTQYF. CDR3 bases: TGTGCTGCCGGCCCTGCTAGCACAGATACGCAGTATTTT.

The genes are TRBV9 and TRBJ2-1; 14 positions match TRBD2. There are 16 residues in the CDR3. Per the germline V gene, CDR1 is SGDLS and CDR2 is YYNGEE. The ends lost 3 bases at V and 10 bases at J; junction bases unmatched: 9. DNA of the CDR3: TGTGCCAGCAGCGCCACCGGGACTAGCGGGGGAAGGGAGCAGTTCTTC. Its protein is CASSATGTSGGREQFF.

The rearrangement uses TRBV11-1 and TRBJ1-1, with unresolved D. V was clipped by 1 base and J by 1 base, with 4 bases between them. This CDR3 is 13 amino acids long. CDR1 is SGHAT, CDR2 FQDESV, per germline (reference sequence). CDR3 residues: CASSLVQNTEAFF. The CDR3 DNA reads TGTGCCAGCAGCTTAGTGCAGAACACTGAAGCTTTCTTT.

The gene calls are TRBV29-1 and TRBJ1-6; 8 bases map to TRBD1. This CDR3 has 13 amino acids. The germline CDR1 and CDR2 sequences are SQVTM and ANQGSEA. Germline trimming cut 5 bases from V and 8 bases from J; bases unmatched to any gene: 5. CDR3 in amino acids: CSVSGGNDSPLHF. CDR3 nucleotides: TGCAGCGTTTCAGGGGGCAATGATTCACCCCTCCACTTT.

Written as DNA, the CDR3 is TGCAGCGTTTGGGGGGTTGGAAACACCATATATTTT. It translates to CSVWGVGNTIYF. V is TRBV29-1 and J is TRBJ1-3; perhaps TRBD1 as D (5 bases). CDR1 is SQVTM and CDR2 is ANQGSEA in the germline V gene. The V end was cut by 5 bases, the J end by 3 bases, with 8 bases between. The CDR3 is 12 residues long.

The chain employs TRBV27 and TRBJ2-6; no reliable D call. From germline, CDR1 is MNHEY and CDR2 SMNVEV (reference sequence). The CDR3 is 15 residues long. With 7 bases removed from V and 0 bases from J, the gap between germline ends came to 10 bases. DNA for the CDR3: TGTGCCAGCAAGTTTACCAGCTCTGGGGCCAACGTCCTGACTTTC. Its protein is CASKFTSSGANVLTF.

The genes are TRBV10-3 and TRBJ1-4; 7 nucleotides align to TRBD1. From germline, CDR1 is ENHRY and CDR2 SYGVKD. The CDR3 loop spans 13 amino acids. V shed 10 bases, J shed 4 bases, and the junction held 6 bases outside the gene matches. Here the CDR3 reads CATGTDRNEKLFF. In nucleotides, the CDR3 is TGTGCCACCGGGACAGATCGTAATGAAAAACTGTTTTTT.

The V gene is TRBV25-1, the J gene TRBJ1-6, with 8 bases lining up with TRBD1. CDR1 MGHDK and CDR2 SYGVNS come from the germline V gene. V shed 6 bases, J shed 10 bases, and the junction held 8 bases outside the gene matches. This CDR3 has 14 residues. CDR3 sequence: CASSHTGGGSPLHF. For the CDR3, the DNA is TGTGCCAGCAGCCATACAGGGGGAGGATCACCCCTCCACTTT.

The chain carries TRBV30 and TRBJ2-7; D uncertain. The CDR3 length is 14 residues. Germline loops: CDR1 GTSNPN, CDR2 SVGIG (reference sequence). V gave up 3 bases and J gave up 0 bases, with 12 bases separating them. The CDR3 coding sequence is TGTGCCTGGAGCGGACCGATGAGCTCCTACGAGCAGTACTTC. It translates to CAWSGPMSSYEQYF.

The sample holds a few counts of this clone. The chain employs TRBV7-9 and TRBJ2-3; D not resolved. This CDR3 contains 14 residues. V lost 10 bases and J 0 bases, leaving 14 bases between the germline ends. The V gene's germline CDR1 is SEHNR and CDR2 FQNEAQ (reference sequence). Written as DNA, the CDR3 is TGTGCCACCGGACCGAGTACTAGCACAGATACGCAGTATTTT. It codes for CATGPSTSTDTQYF.

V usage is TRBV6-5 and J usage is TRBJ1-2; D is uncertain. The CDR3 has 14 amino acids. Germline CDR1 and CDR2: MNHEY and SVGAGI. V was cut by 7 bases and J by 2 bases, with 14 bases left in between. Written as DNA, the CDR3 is TGTGCCAGCATGGAGCAGCCGCCCAACTATGGCTACACCTTC. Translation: CASMEQPPNYGYTF.

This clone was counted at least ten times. Written as DNA, the CDR3 is TGTGCCTGGAGAAGTCGGATTCGGGAGAAGAACACTGAAGCTTTCTTT. Protein: CAWRSRIREKNTEAFF. The chain recombines TRBV30 with TRBJ1-1; unclear D gene. Trimming took 3 bases from V and 1 from J, leaving 18 bases between them. The germline CDR1 and CDR2 sequences are GTSNPN and SVGIG (reference sequence). The CDR3 has 16 amino acids.

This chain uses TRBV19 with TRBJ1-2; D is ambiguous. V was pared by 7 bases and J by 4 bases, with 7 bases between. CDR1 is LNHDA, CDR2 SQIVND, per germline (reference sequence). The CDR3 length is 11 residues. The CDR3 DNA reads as TGTGCCAGTACAAGAAGCTATGGCTACACCTTC. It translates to CASTRSYGYTF.

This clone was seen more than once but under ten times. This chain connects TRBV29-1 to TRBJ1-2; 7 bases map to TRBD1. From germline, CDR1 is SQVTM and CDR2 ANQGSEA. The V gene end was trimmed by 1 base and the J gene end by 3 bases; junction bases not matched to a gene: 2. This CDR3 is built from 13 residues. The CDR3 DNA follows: TGCAGCGTTGAAGGGGACAGCTACTATGGCTACACCTTC. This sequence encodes CSVEGDSYYGYTF.

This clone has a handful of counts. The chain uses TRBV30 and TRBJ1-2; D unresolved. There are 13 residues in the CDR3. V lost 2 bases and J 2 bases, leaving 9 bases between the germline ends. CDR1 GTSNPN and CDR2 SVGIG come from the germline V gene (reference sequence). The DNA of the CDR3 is TGTGCCTGGAGTTTTACACCGAACTATGGCTACACCTTC. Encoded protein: CAWSFTPNYGYTF.

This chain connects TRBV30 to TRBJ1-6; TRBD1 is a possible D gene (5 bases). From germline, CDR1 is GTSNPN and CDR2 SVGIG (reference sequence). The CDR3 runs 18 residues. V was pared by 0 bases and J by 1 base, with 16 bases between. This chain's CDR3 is CAWSVPGSGRSYNSPLHF. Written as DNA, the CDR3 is TGTGCCTGGAGTGTACCTGGGTCAGGGAGATCCTATAATTCACCCCTCCACTTT.

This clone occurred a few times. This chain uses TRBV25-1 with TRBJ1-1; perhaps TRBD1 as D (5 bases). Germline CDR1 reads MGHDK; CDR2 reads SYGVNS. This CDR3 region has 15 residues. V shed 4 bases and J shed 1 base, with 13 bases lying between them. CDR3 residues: CASSAFGHQNTEAFF. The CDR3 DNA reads TGTGCCAGCAGTGCATTCGGACATCAGAACACTGAAGCTTTCTTT. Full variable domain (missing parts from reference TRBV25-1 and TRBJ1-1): EADIYQTPRYLVIGTGKKITLECSQTMGHDKMYWYQQDPGMELHLIHYSYGVNSTEKGDLSSESTVSRIRTEHFPLTLESARPSHTSQYLCASSAFGHQNTEAFFGQGTRLTVV.

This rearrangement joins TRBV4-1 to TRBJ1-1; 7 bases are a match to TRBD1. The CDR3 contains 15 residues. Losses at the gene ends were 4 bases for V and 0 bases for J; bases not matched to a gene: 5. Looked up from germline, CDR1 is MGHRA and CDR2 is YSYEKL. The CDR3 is CASSRRDSLNTEAFF. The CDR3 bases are TGCGCCAGCAGCCGCCGGGACAGCCTGAACACTGAAGCTTTCTTT.

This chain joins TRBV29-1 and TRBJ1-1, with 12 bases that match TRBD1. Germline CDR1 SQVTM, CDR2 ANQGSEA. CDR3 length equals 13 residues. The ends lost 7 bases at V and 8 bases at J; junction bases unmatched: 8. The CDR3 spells CSAAGTGGREAFF. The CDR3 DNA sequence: TGCAGCGCCGCCGGGACAGGGGGCAGGGAAGCTTTCTTT.

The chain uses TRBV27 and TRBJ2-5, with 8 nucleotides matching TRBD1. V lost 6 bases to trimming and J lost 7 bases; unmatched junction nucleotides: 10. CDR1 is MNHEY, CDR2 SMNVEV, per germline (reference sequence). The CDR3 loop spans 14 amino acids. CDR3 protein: CASSAWGTGRTQYF. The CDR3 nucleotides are TGTGCCAGCAGCGCCTGGGGGACAGGCCGGACCCAGTACTTC.

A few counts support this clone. For the CDR3, the DNA is TGCGCCAGCAGCTTCCGACAGAGAGGGTCCGGGGAGCTGTTTTTT. It is translated as CASSFRQRGSGELFF. The genes are TRBV5-1 and TRBJ2-2; D possibly uses TRBD1 or TRBD2 (5 bases each). V lost 2 bases, J lost 6 bases, and 14 bases lay in between. The CDR3 is 15 amino acids. Germline V gives CDR1 SGHRS, CDR2 YFSETQ.

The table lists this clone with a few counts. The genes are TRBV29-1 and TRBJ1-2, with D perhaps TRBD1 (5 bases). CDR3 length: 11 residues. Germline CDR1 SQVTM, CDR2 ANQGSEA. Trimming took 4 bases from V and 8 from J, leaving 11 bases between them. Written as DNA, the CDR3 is TGCAGCGTTGGAGTAGGGGACGGCTACACCTTC. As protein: CSVGVGDGYTF.

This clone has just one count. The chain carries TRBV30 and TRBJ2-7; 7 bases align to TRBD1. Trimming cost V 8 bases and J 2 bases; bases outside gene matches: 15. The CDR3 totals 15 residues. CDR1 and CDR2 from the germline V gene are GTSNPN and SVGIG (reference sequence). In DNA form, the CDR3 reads TGTGCCCGAGGCCCCCGAGGACAGGCTACCTACGAGCAGTACTTC. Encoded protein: CARGPRGQATYEQYF.

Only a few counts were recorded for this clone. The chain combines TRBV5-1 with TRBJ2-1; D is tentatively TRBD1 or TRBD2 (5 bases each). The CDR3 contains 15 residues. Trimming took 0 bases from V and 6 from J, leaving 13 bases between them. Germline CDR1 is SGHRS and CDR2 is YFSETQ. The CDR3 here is CASSLDPSGANEQFF. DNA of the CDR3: TGCGCCAGCAGCTTGGACCCCTCCGGGGCCAATGAGCAGTTCTTC.

CDR3 amino acids: CSVAASRVEQFF. CDR3 DNA: TGCAGCGTAGCCGCCTCCAGGGTTGAGCAGTTCTTC. The V call is TRBV29-1, the J call TRBJ2-1; perhaps TRBD1 as D (5 bases). The V gene's germline CDR1 is SQVTM and CDR2 ANQGSEA. V shed 6 bases and J shed 9 bases, with 15 bases lying between them. The length of the CDR3 is 12 residues.